A single sample gave rise to the 3 T cell receptor beta chains below, sequenced in a study of cytomegalovirus exposure and HLA in healthy donors. Vbeta (60) and Jbeta (13) primers were used in the PCR. Measured with immunoSEQ multiplex PCR; TCRdb has only the in-frame clones, and not every one. The table lists some 42,000 clones, approximately 52% of them singletons, with about an eighth in the top ten. Sequences were obtained from PBMCs. The source is a human donor in good health.

The chain joins TRBV4-2 to TRBJ2-5; possibly TRBD2 for D (6 bases). Germline CDR1 LGHNA, CDR2 YNFKEQ. V dropped 8 bases and J dropped 0 bases, with 13 bases sitting between them. The CDR3 consists of 14 residues. The CDR3 bases are TGTGCCAGCGCGGGAAGGGCCGACCAAGAGACCCAGTACTTC. Translating it yields CASAGRADQETQYF.

The chain's CDR3 is CASAWEGSSYYGYTF. CDR3 DNA sequence: TGTGCCAGCGCATGGGAGGGGAGTTCGTACTATGGCTACACCTTC. This chain links TRBV5-6 with TRBJ1-2, with D possibly being TRBD1 (5 bases). V was pared by 7 bases and J by 3 bases, with 19 bases between. The CDR3 extends over 15 amino acids. Germline loops: CDR1 SGHDT, CDR2 YYEEEE.

The CDR3 DNA is TGTGCCAGCAGCTTTTCTAAATCCGGGACTAGCGGGACAGATACGCAGTATTTT. Amino acid sequence: CASSFSKSGTSGTDTQYF. The chain uses TRBV7-3 and TRBJ2-3; TRBD2 agrees at 12 bases. This CDR3 region has 18 residues. Germline CDR1 is SGHTA and CDR2 is FQGTGA. With V trimmed by 3 bases and J by 3 bases, 10 bases remained unmatched.